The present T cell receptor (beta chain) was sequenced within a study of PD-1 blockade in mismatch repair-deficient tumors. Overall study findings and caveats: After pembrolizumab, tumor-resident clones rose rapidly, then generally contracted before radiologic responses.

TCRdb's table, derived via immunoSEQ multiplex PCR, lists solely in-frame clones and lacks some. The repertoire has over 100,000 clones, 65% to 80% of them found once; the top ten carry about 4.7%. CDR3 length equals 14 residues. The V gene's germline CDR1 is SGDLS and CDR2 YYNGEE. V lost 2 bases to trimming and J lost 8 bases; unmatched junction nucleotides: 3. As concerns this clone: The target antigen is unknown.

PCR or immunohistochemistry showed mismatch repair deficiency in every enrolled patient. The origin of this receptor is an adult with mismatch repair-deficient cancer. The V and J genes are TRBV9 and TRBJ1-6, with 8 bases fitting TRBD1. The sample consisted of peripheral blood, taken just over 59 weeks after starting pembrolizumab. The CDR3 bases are TGTGCCAGCAGCGTCAGGGGGCGAGATTCACCCCTCCACTTT. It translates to CASSVRGRDSPLHF.